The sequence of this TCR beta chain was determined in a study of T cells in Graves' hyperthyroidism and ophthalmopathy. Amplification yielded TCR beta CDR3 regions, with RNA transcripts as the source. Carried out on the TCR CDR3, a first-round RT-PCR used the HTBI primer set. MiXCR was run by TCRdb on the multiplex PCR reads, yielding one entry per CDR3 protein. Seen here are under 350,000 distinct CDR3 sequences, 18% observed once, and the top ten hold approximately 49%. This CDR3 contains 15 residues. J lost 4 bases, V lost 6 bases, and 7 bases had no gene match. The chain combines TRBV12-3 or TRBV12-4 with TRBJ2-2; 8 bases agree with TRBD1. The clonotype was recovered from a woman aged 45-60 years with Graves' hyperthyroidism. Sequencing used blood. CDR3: CASSRQGQITGELFF. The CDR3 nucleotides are TGTGCCAGCAGCAGACAGGGGCAGATCACCGGGGAGCTGTTTTTT.